These T cell receptor beta chains were read from a single sample in a study of T cells after yellow fever vaccination. TCRdb used MiXCR to reprocess the 5' RACE reads, holding one entry per CDR3 protein. The sample includes roughly 330,000 distinct CDR3 sequences, about 6.9% of them seen just once. The source was PBMCs, collected about 49 days after the first yellow fever vaccination. These receptors came from a man in his late teens or twenties who received the YFV17D yellow fever vaccine. CDR3s include the opening cysteine and the closing phenylalanine or tryptophan. A D gene is named only where the DNA matches it firmly. Clone size is given for some rows only: seen once, a few or many times, or a class if the clone is expanded.

D	size	V	J	CDR3	DNA
TRBD1	few	TRBV30	TRBJ1-1	CAWSPGTGNTEAFF	TGTGCCTGGAGTCCCGGGACAGGGAACACTGAAGCTTTCTTT
-	many	TRBV4-3	TRBJ1-6	CASSQQKQGSPLHF	TGCGCCAGCAGCCAACAAAAACAGGGTTCACCCCTCCACTTT
-	few	TRBV19	TRBJ2-1	CASSIPRRRNEQFF	TGTGCCAGTAGTATCCCCCGCCGACGCAATGAGCAGTTCTTC
-	few	TRBV4-3	TRBJ1-4	CASSRHVEEKLFF	TGCGCCAGCAGCCGGCACGTTGAGGAAAAACTGTTTTTT
-	many	TRBV20-1	TRBJ1-2	CSAWTLREGYTF	TGCAGTGCGTGGACACTCAGGGAGGGCTACACCTTC
-	-	TRBV5-1	TRBJ2-2	CASNFPPGELFF	TGCGCCAGCAACTTCCCACCCGGGGAGCTGTTTTTT
-	few	TRBV12-3/TRBV12-4	TRBJ1-1	CASILYTEAFF	TGTGCCAGCATATTGTACACTGAAGCTTTCTTT
-	few	TRBV9	TRBJ2-2	CASRTANTGELFF	TGTGCCAGCCGGACGGCGAACACCGGGGAGCTGTTTTTT
TRBD2	many	TRBV7-3	TRBJ2-5	CASSQLAASQETQYF	TGTGCCAGCAGCCAACTAGCGGCCAGCCAAGAGACCCAGTACTTC
-	many	TRBV29-1	TRBJ1-2	CSVEDPAVGYTF	TGCAGCGTTGAAGACCCAGCAGTTGGCTACACCTTC
-	-	TRBV20-1	TRBJ2-5	CSARSSRLAQETQYF	TGCAGTGCTAGAAGTTCGCGGCTAGCTCAAGAGACCCAGTACTTC
-	few	TRBV7-9	TRBJ2-1	CASSLLQNEQFF	TGTGCCAGCAGCTTATTACAAAATGAGCAGTTCTTC
TRBD2	once	TRBV7-9	TRBJ2-5	CASSISGGASQETQYF	TGTGCCAGCAGCATTAGCGGGGGGGCCAGCCAAGAGACCCAGTACTTC
-	-	TRBV7-2	TRBJ2-3	CASSLAGYADTQYF	TGTGCCAGCAGCTTAGCAGGTTATGCAGATACGCAGTATTTT
-	-	TRBV6-5	TRBJ1-1	CASSYSMGRGAEAFF	TGTGCCAGCAGTTACTCGATGGGGAGGGGAGCTGAAGCTTTCTTT
-	-	TRBV5-1	TRBJ2-7	CASSLDQNNYEQYF	TGCGCCAGCAGCTTGGACCAAAACAACTACGAGCAGTACTTC